In its sample, the clone carrying this T cell receptor beta chain was seen many times. Investigators prepared the TCR beta libraries by applying iRepertoire HTBI primers and Arm-PCR of CDR3 regions. Via MiXCR, TCRdb re-called the multiplex PCR reads, giving one row per CDR3 protein. In the table there are about 440,000 distinct CDR3 sequences, over 15% of which are singletons. This entry is derived from a study of regulatory T cells in long-lasting Graves disease. Germline CDR1 is SGHTA and CDR2 is FQGNSA. The CDR3 is 14 residues long. V lost 1 base and J 5 bases, leaving 11 bases between the germline ends. Indicated time point: newly diagnosed GD, antithyroid drugs for less than 3 months. TCR sequences were obtained from RNA taken from PBMCs. The same sample was also studied in work on T cells in Graves' hyperthyroidism and ophthalmopathy. That work adds: Appearing also in blood were most of the thyroid clonotypes expanded above 0.001. Researchers report that a 13 V-J model separated ophthalmopathy from stable hyperthyroidism.

The material sequenced was peripheral blood mononuclear cells (PBMCs), taken at new diagnosis, from a patient treated with antithyroid drugs. The sequence was obtained from a woman between 18 and 29 years old with Graves disease. The chain is built from TRBV7-2 and TRBJ1-1, with a weak D call TRBD1 (5 bases). CDR3 sequence reads: CASSLVQGWTEAFF. Written as DNA, the CDR3 is TGTGCCAGCAGCTTAGTTCAGGGTTGGACTGAAGCTTTCTTT.